This is a list of T cell receptor beta chains from one sample in a study of memory CD4+ T cells and cytomegalovirus serostatus. The protocol was immunoSEQ multiplex PCR, while the TCRdb copy is restricted to in-frame clones and leaves out a portion. Found here are 40,000 to 55,000 clones, 82% of them singletons; the top ten hold over 0.55%. The sequenced sample consisted of memory CD4+ T cells from blood. The receptors shown here come from an adult in good health and CMV-seronegative. The conserved cysteine and the conserved F or W are not part of the CDR3 here. Fields, in order: V gene, clone size, J gene, CDR3 protein. Expanded clones get a size class; other rows say once, few or many, or leave the size out.

v_gene: TRBV27; abundance: -; j_gene: TRBJ1-4; CDR3aa: ASSLSQGFNEKLF
v_gene: TRBV5-4; abundance: -; j_gene: TRBJ2-7; CDR3aa: ASSPPTEPYEQY
v_gene: TRBV7-2; abundance: -; j_gene: TRBJ2-1; CDR3aa: ASSHRQGGYEQF
v_gene: TRBV27; abundance: -; j_gene: TRBJ1-5; CDR3aa: ASSFTGNQPQH
v_gene: TRBV2; abundance: few; j_gene: TRBJ1-2; CDR3aa: ASSEEPADYGYT
v_gene: TRBV6-6; abundance: -; j_gene: TRBJ1-5; CDR3aa: ASTNPWTGDDQPQH
v_gene: TRBV2; abundance: -; j_gene: TRBJ1-1; CDR3aa: ASSKGQGAVEAF
v_gene: TRBV28; abundance: -; j_gene: TRBJ2-1; CDR3aa: ASSLYGNHPYNEQF
v_gene: TRBV18; abundance: few; j_gene: TRBJ1-3; CDR3aa: ASSPYRPSSGNTIY
v_gene: TRBV7-8; abundance: -; j_gene: TRBJ2-2; CDR3aa: ASSSRGARTGELF
v_gene: TRBV29-1; abundance: -; j_gene: TRBJ1-2; CDR3aa: SAQTGPGSYGYT
v_gene: TRBV5-8; abundance: -; j_gene: TRBJ1-5; CDR3aa: ASSLRAGELQPQH
v_gene: TRBV7-9; abundance: -; j_gene: TRBJ1-1; CDR3aa: ASSLGGALNTEAF
v_gene: TRBV29-1; abundance: -; j_gene: TRBJ2-1; CDR3aa: SASQRVINEQF
v_gene: TRBV5-6; abundance: -; j_gene: TRBJ2-3; CDR3aa: ASTRSGGGADTQY